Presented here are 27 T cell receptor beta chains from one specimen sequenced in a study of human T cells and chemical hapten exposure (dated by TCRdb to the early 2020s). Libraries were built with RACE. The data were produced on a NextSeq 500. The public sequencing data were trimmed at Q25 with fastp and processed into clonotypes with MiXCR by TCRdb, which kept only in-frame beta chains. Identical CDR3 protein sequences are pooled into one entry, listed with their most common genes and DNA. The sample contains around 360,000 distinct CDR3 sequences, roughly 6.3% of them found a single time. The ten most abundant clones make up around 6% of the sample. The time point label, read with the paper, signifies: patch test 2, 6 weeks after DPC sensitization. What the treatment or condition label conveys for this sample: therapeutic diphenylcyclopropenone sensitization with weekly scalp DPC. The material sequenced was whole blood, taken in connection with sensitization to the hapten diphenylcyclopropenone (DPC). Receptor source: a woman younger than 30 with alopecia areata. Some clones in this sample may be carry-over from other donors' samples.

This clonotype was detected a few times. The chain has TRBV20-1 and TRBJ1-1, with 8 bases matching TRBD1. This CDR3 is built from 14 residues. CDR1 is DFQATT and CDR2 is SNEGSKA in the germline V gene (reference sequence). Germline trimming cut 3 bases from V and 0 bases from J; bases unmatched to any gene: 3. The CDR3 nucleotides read TGCAGTGCTAGGCAGGGGGCTTTGAACACTGAAGCTTTCTTT. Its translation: CSARQGALNTEAFF.

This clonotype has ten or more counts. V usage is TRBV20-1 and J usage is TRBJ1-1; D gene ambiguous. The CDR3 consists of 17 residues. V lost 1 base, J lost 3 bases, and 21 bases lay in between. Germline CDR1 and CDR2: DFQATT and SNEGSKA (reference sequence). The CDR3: CSARVPAHGVRYTEAFF. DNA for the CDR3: TGCAGTGCTAGAGTGCCCGCCCACGGGGTAAGGTACACTGAAGCTTTCTTT.

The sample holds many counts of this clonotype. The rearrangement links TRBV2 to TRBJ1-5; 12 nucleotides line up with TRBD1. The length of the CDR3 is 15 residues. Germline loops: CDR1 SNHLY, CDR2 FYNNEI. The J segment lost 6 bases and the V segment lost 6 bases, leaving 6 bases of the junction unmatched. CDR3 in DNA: TGTGCCAGCAGGGGGGACAGGGGGCAAGGTCAGCCCCAGCATTTT. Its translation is CASRGDRGQGQPQHF.

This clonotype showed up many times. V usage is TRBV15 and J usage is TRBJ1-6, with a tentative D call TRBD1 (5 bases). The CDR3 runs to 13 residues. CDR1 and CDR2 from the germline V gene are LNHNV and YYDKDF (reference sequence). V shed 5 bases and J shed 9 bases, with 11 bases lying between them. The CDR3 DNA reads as TGTGCCACCAGCCCCAGGGATAGTTCACCCCTCCACTTT. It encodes CATSPRDSSPLHF.

CDR3 in amino acids: CASRDTSSYNEQFF. CDR3 DNA sequence: TGTGCCAGCAGAGACACTTCCTCCTACAATGAGCAGTTCTTC. The V and J genes are TRBV2 and TRBJ2-1; D gene unclear. Germline lookup yields CDR1 SNHLY and CDR2 FYNNEI. V lost 6 bases and J lost 0, with 9 bases in between. The CDR3 runs 14 residues. Using reference TRBV2 and TRBJ2-1 for the parts outside the CDR3, the full variable domain is EPEVTQTPSHQVTQMGQEVILRCVPISNHLYFYWYRQILGQKVEFLVSFYNNEISEKSEIFDDQFSVERPDGSNFTLKIRSTKLEDSAMYFCASRDTSSYNEQFFGPGTRLTVL.

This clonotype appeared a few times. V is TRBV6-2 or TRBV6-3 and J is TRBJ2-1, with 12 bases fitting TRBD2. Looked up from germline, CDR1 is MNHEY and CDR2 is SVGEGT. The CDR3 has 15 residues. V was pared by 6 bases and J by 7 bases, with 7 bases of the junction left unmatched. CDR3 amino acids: CASSPPSGGANEQFF. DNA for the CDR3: TGTGCCAGCAGCCCCCCTAGCGGGGGGGCGAATGAGCAGTTCTTC.

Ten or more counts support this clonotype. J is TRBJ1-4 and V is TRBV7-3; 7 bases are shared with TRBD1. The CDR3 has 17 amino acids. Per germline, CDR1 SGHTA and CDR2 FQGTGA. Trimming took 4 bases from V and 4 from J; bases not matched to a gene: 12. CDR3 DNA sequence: TGTGCCAGCAGCTCCAAAAATCCCGGGACAGATAATGAAAAACTGTTTTTT. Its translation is CASSSKNPGTDNEKLFF.

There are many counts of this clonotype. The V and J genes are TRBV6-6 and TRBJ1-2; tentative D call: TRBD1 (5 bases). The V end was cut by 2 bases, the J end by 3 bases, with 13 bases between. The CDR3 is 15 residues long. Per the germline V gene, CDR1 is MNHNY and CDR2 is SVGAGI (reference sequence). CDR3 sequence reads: CASSYSRDVHYGYTF. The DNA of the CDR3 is TGTGCCAGCAGTTACAGCAGGGACGTGCACTATGGCTACACCTTC.

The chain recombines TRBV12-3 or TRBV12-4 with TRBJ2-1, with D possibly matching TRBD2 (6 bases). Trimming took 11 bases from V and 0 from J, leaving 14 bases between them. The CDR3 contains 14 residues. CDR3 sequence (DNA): TGTGCCTCCGGTGGGGGGAGCTCCTACAATGAGCAGTTCTTC. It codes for CASGGGSSYNEQFF.

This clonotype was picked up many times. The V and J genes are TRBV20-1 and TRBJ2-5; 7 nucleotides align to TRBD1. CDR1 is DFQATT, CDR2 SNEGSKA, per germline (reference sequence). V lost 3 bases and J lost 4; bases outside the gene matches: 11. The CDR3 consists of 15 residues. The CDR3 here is CSASTTGSRIETQYF. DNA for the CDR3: TGCAGTGCTAGCACGACAGGGTCCCGTATAGAGACCCAGTACTTC.

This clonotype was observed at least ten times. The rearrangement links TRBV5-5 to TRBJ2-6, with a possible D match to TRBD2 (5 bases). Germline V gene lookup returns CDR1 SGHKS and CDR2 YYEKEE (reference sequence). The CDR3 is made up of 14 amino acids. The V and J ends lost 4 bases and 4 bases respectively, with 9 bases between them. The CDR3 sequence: CASSMEAGANVLTF. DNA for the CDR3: TGTGCCAGCAGCATGGAGGCGGGGGCCAACGTCCTGACTTTC.

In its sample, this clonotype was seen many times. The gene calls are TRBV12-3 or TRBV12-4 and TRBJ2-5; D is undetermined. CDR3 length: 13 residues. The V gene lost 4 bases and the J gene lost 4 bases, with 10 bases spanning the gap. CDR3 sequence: CASSSLRLETQYF. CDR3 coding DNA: TGTGCCAGCAGTTCTCTCCGTTTAGAGACCCAGTACTTC.

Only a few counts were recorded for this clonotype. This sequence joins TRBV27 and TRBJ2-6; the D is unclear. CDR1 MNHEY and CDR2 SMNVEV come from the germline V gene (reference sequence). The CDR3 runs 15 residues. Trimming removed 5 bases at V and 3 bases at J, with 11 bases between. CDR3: CASSPWNNGANVLTF. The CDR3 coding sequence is TGTGCCAGCAGTCCGTGGAATAATGGGGCCAACGTCCTGACTTTC.

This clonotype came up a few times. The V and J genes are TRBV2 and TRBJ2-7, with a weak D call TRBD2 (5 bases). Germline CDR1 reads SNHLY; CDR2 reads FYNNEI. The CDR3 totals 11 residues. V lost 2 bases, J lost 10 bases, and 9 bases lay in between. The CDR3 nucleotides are TGTGCCAGCAGTGAAATGAGGGCCCAGTACTTC. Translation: CASSEMRAQYF.

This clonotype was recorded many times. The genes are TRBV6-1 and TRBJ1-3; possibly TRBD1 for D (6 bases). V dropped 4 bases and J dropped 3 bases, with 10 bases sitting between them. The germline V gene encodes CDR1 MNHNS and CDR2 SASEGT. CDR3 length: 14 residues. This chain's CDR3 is CASSAGGDGNTIYF. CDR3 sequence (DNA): TGTGCCAGCAGTGCGGGGGGCGATGGAAACACCATATATTTT.

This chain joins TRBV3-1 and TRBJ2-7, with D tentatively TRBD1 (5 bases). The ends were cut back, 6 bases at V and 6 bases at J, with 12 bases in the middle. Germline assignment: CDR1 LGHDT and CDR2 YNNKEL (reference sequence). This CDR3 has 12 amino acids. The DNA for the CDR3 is TGTGCCAGCAGGAAGCAGGGATCCGAGCAGTACTTC. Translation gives CASRKQGSEQYF.

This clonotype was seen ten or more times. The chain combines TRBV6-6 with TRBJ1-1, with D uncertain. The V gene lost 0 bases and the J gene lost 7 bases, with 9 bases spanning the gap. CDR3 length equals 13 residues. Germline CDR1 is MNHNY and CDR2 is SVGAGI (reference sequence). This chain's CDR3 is CASSYSETFEAFF. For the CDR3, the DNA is TGTGCCAGCAGTTACTCAGAGACATTTGAAGCTTTCTTT.

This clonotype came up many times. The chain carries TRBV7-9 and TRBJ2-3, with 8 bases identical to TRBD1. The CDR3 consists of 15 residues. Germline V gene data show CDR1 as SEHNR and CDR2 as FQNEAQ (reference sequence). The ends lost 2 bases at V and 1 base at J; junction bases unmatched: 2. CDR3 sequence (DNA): TGTGCCAGCAGCTTAACGGGACAGGGCACAGATACGCAGTATTTT. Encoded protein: CASSLTGQGTDTQYF.

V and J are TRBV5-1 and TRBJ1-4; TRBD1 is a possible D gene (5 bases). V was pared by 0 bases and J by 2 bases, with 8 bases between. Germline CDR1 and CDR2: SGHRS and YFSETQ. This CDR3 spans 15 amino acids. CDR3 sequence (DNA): TGCGCCAGCAGCTTGGGGGGCATGACTAATGAAAAACTGTTTTTT. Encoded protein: CASSLGGMTNEKLFF.

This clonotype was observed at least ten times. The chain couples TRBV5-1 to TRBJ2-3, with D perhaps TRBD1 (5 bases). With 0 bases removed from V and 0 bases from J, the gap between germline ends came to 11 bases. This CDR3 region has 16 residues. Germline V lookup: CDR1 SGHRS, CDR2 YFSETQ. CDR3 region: CASSLGRGSSTDTQYF. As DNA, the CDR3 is TGCGCCAGCAGCTTGGGTAGGGGCTCTAGCACAGATACGCAGTATTTT.

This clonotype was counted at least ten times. The CDR3 sequence: CASSLSGGWPTQAAQYF. The CDR3 region has the DNA TGTGCCAGCAGCTTGAGCGGGGGGTGGCCGACCCAGGCGGCGCAGTATTTT. This chain joins TRBV7-3 and TRBJ2-3, with TRBD2 matching over 9 bases. The length of the CDR3 is 17 residues. Germline values: CDR1 SGHTA, CDR2 FQGTGA. V dropped 3 bases and J dropped 10; count of bases not matched to a gene: 17.

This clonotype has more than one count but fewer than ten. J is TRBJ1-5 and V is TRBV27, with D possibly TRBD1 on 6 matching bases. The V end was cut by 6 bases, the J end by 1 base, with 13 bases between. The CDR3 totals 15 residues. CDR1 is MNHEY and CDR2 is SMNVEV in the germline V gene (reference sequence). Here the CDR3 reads CASSNVTGSNQPQHF. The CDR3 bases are TGTGCCAGCAGCAACGTTACAGGGAGCAATCAGCCCCAGCATTTT.

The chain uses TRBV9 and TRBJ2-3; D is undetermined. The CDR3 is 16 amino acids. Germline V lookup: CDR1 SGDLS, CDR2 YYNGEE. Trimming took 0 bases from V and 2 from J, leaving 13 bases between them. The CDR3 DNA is TGTGCCAGCAGCGTAGACGGCAGGTTATTCACAGATACGCAGTATTTT. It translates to CASSVDGRLFTDTQYF.

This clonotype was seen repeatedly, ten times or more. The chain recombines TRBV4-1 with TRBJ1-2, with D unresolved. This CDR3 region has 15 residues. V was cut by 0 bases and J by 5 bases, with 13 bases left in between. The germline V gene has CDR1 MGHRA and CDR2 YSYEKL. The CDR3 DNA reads TGCGCCAGCAGCCAAGATGTCGCCAGGACGTATGGCTACACCTTC. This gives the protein CASSQDVARTYGYTF.

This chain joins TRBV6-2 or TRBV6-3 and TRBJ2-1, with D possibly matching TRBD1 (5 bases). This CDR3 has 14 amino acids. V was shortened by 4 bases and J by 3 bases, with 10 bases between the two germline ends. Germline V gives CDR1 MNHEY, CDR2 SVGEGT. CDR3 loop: CASSSAGYYNEQFF. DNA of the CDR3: TGTGCCAGCAGTTCGGCAGGGTACTACAATGAGCAGTTCTTC.

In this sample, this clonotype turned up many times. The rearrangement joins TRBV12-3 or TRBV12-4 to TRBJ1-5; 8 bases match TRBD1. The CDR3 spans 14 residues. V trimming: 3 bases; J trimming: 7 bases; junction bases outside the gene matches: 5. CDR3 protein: CASSLQGAKQPQHF. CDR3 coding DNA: TGTGCCAGCAGTTTGCAGGGGGCGAAACAGCCCCAGCATTTT.

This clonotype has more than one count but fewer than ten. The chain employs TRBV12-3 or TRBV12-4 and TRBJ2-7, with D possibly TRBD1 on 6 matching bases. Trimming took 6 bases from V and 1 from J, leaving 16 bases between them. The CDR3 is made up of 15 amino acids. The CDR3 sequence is CASSSDSRGSYEQYF. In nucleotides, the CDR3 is TGTGCCAGCAGCTCTGATAGCAGGGGATCCTACGAGCAGTACTTC.